The next 14 T cell receptor beta chains were all read from a single sample in a study of CD8 T cells in Susac syndrome (dated by TCRdb to about 2019). The method behind the library was the immunoSEQ multiplex PCR assay. RNA was extracted using the RNeasy kit, and roughly 0.45 to 1 microgram was reverse transcribed with random hexamers. The public sequencing data were trimmed at Q25 with fastp and processed into clonotypes with MiXCR by TCRdb, which kept only in-frame beta chains. Each record represents a unique CDR3 protein, reported with the most common genes and DNA among its rows. Across this sample there are roughly 140,000 distinct CDR3 sequences, with approximately 96% seen only once. Over 0.2% of the sample belongs to the ten largest clones. Sequencing was done on a sample of CD8+ T cells from PBMCs. The receptor source for this set is a human donor with multiple sclerosis.

The table lists this clonotype with a count of one. The V call is TRBV5-1, the J call TRBJ2-7; D is undetermined. With 0 bases removed from V and 3 bases from J, the gap between germline ends came to 7 bases. The germline V gene has CDR1 SGHRS and CDR2 YFSETQ. The CDR3 has 13 amino acids. CDR3 in amino acids: CASSLGINYEQYF. The DNA of the CDR3 is TGCGCCAGCAGCTTGGGGATTAACTACGAGCAGTACTTC.

The chain couples TRBV9 to TRBJ1-5; perhaps TRBD1 as D (6 bases). The CDR3 has 15 amino acids. Germline CDR1 and CDR2: SGDLS and YYNGEE. The V gene lost 0 bases and the J gene lost 0 bases, with 7 bases spanning the gap. The CDR3 DNA reads as TGTGCCAGCAGCGTAGCAGGGGCTAGCAATCAGCCCCAGCATTTT. Protein: CASSVAGASNQPQHF. Full variable domain (outside the CDR3, taken from reference TRBV9 and TRBJ1-5): DSGVTQTPKHLITATGQRVTLRCSPRSGDLSVYWYQQSLDQGLQFLIQYYNGEERAKGNILERFSAQQFPDLHSELNLSSLELGDSALYFCASSVAGASNQPQHFGDGTRLSIL.

V is TRBV24-1 and J is TRBJ1-4; D is perhaps TRBD1 (6 bases). The CDR3 has 12 amino acids. Germline V gene data show CDR1 as KGHDR and CDR2 as SFDVKD. The V end was cut by 9 bases, the J end by 8 bases, with 12 bases between. CDR3 loop: CATYYRVEKLFF. DNA for the CDR3: TGTGCCACCTATTACAGGGTCGAAAAACTGTTTTTT.

The V gene is TRBV20-1, the J gene TRBJ1-2, with D unresolved. This CDR3 has 12 residues. CDR1 is DFQATT and CDR2 is SNEGSKA in the germline V gene (reference sequence). Trimming removed 1 base from V and 8 bases from J, with 11 bases in between. The DNA of the CDR3 is TGCAGTGCTAGAGCAGACGGGCCGGGCTACACCTTC. Encoded protein: CSARADGPGYTF.

This chain uses TRBV19 with TRBJ1-1, with D possibly matching TRBD1 (5 bases). The V end lost 5 bases, the J end lost 0 bases, and 16 bases lay between the germline ends. Germline V gene lookup returns CDR1 LNHDA and CDR2 SQIVND (reference sequence). The CDR3 spans 16 residues. The CDR3 DNA reads TGTGCCAGTAGTGTGGACACCGAGACTATGAACACTGAAGCTTTCTTT. Its protein is CASSVDTETMNTEAFF.

This rearrangement joins TRBV4-2 to TRBJ2-7, with D unclear. The V end was cut by 0 bases, the J end by 3 bases, with 15 bases between. CDR3 length equals 16 residues. Germline loops: CDR1 LGHNA, CDR2 YNFKEQ. The CDR3 sequence is CASSQEGSPLYYEQYF. CDR3 nucleotide sequence: TGTGCCAGCAGCCAAGAAGGCAGCCCACTCTACTACGAGCAGTACTTC.

This chain joins TRBV10-3 and TRBJ1-6; 8 positions agree with TRBD1. CDR1 is ENHRY and CDR2 is SYGVKD in the germline V gene. The V and J ends lost 8 bases and 12 bases, in that order; junction bases with no gene match: 6. The CDR3 loop spans 12 amino acids. CDR3 DNA sequence: TGTGCCATCGGGCAGGACAGGGAACCCCTCCACTTT. This codes for CAIGQDREPLHF.

V usage is TRBV7-9 and J usage is TRBJ1-2, with D perhaps matching TRBD1 (5 bases). The V gene lost 5 bases and the J gene lost 4 bases, with 17 bases spanning the gap. The CDR3 contains 15 residues. Germline values: CDR1 SEHNR, CDR2 FQNEAQ (reference sequence). CDR3 DNA: TGTGCCAGCAGCCGAACGGGGGAGGCAGGCTATGGCTACACCTTC. Translating gives CASSRTGEAGYGYTF.

The chain uses TRBV29-1 and TRBJ2-7; 8 positions agree with TRBD1. With V trimmed by 4 bases and J by 2 bases, 4 bases remained unmatched. CDR3 length equals 13 residues. Germline CDR1 and CDR2: SQVTM and ANQGSEA. The CDR3 sequence: CSVALQGAYEQYF. The CDR3 DNA follows: TGCAGCGTTGCCCTACAGGGGGCCTACGAGCAGTACTTC.

The chain employs TRBV12-3 or TRBV12-4 and TRBJ1-2; D gene ambiguous. The CDR3 is 13 amino acids. The V and J ends lost 7 bases and 3 bases respectively, with 12 bases between them. The CDR3 region is CASTTSTYYGYTF. The CDR3 DNA reads as TGTGCCAGCACCACTAGTACCTACTATGGCTACACCTTC.

V usage is TRBV27 and J usage is TRBJ2-5; the D gene could be TRBD1 or TRBD2 (5 bases each). CDR1 is MNHEY, CDR2 SMNVEV, per germline (reference sequence). The CDR3 extends over 14 amino acids. The V gene lost 6 bases and the J gene lost 2 bases, with 13 bases spanning the gap. The CDR3 DNA sequence: TGTGCCAGCAGCCCCCAGGGAGAACAAGAGACCCAGTACTTC. Translation: CASSPQGEQETQYF.

The chain carries TRBV9 and TRBJ1-2; unclear D gene. With 4 bases removed from V and 8 bases from J, the gap between germline ends came to 24 bases. CDR3 length: 16 residues. Germline lookup yields CDR1 SGDLS and CDR2 YYNGEE. The CDR3 loop is CASSPMGSRLLEGYTF. CDR3 DNA sequence: TGTGCCAGCAGCCCAATGGGCAGCCGGCTTCTTGAAGGCTACACCTTC.

V usage is TRBV7-6 and J usage is TRBJ2-3, with D unresolved. The length of the CDR3 is 13 residues. V was pared by 1 base and J by 4 bases, with 6 bases between. Germline lookup yields CDR1 SGHVS and CDR2 FNYEAQ. The CDR3: CASSLGPPDTQYF. In nucleotides, the CDR3 is TGTGCCAGCAGCTTAGGTCCTCCAGATACGCAGTATTTT.

V and J are TRBV5-1 and TRBJ2-7; no clear D gene. Trimming pared 3 bases from V and 5 bases from J, leaving 15 bases between. Germline CDR1 SGHRS, CDR2 YFSETQ. CDR3 length: 14 amino acids. This chain's CDR3 is CASSSGRASDEQYF. The DNA of the CDR3 is TGCGCCAGCAGCTCAGGACGGGCGAGCGACGAGCAGTACTTC.